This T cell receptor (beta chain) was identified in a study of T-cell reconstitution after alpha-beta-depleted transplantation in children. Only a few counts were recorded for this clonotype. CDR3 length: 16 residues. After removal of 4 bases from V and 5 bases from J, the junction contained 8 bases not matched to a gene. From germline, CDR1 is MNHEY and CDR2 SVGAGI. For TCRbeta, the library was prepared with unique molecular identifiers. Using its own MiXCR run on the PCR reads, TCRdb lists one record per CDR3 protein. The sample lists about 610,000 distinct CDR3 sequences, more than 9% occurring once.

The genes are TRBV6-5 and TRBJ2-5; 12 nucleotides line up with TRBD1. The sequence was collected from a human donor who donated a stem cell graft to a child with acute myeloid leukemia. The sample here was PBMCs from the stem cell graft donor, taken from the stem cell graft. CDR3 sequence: CASSSGTGGKRETQYF. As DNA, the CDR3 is TGTGCCAGCAGTTCCGGGACAGGGGGCAAGAGGGAGACCCAGTACTTC.